Below are 28 T cell receptor beta chains sequenced from a single sample in a study of shared clonotypes between healthy human individuals. Sequencing used immunoSEQ multiplex PCR; TCRdb keeps in-frame clones, though not all of them. The sample has roughly 2.2 million clones, 85% to 95% seen once; the top ten hold 0.3% to 0.4%. Material: naive CD4+ T cells from PBMCs. Subset of the sample: CD45RA+ positively selected. These receptors were taken from a man aged 18 to 35 in good health. Some clones in this sample may be carry-over from other donors' samples.

The chain joins TRBV7-3 to TRBJ2-7; tentative D call: TRBD1 (6 bases). Germline values: CDR1 SGHTA, CDR2 FQGTGA. With 1 base removed from V and 4 bases from J, the gap between germline ends came to 17 bases. The CDR3 sequence is 16 residues long. The CDR3 nucleotides read TGTGCCAGCAGCTTAATTGTGGGCCAGGGGCGGTACGAGCAGTACTTC. Its protein is CASSLIVGQGRYEQYF. The full variable domain, rest sourced from reference TRBV7-3 and TRBJ2-7, is GAGVSQTPSNKVTEKGKYVELRCDPISGHTALYWYRQSLGQGPEFLIYFQGTGAADDSGLPNDRFFAVRPEGSVSTLKIQRTERGDSAVYLCASSLIVGQGRYEQYFGPGTRLTVT.

This clone appeared a few times. The sample contains more than one DNA sequence encoding this CDR3. The genes are TRBV6-6 and TRBJ2-5; D is uncertain. This CDR3 region has 12 residues. Between the trimmed V and J ends, which lost 0 bases and 1 base, there was a span of 0 bases. Germline assignment: CDR1 MNHNY and CDR2 SVGAGI (reference sequence). CDR3 nucleotide sequence: TGTGCCAGCAGTTACTCCCAAGAGACCCAGTACTTC. It specifies CASSYSQETQYF.

The chain uses TRBV6-6 and TRBJ2-1, with D maybe TRBD1 (6 bases). The CDR3 extends over 14 amino acids. CDR1 and CDR2 (germline): MNHNY, SVGAGI (reference sequence). V was cut by 2 bases and J by 4 bases, with 9 bases left in between. The DNA for the CDR3 is TGTGCCAGCAGTTACCTCGGACAGTACAATGAGCAGTTCTTC. Its translation: CASSYLGQYNEQFF.

To note about this clone: Other DNA sequences of this sample code for an identical CDR3. The V gene is TRBV2, the J gene TRBJ2-5; D remains ambiguous. This CDR3 is 11 amino acids long. Germline V lookup: CDR1 SNHLY, CDR2 FYNNEI. Trimming stripped 7 bases from V and 3 bases from J, with 6 bases between. This CDR3 is CASKAEETQYF. The CDR3 DNA follows: TGTGCCAGCAAGGCGGAAGAGACCCAGTACTTC.

This clone showed up just once. Here the CDR3 DNA reads TGTGCCAGCAGTTCCCGGACTAGCGGGAGATCCACAGATACGCAGTATTTT. Its protein is CASSSRTSGRSTDTQYF. The V call is TRBV27, the J call TRBJ2-3; 13 bases are a match to TRBD2. Germline trimming cut 4 bases from V and 2 bases from J; bases unmatched to any gene: 6. The CDR3 sequence is 17 residues long. From germline, CDR1 is MNHEY and CDR2 SMNVEV (reference sequence).

This rearrangement joins TRBV4-1 to TRBJ2-5, with 11 bases matching TRBD2. The assigned J gene may be wrong: the sequence end matches TRBJ2-7 better. Germline V lookup: CDR1 MGHRA, CDR2 YSYEKL. The CDR3 length is 16 residues. For the CDR3, the DNA is TGCGCCAGCAGCCCTGGGACTAGCGGAGACTTCTACGAGCAGTACTTC. Residues: CASSPGTSGDFYEQYF.

V usage is TRBV19 and J usage is TRBJ1-2; the D gene is possibly TRBD1 (5 bases). The CDR3 totals 15 residues. CDR1 is LNHDA, CDR2 SQIVND, per germline (reference sequence). The ends were cut back, 5 bases at V and 2 bases at J, with 15 bases in the middle. The CDR3 DNA is TGTGCCAGTAGTCCTGAGGGACTCCCCAACTATGGCTACACCTTC. It is translated as CASSPEGLPNYGYTF.

The genes are TRBV29-1 and TRBJ2-5; TRBD2 aligns across 7 bases. Germline assignment: CDR1 SQVTM and CDR2 ANQGSEA. This CDR3 comprises 13 residues. V was clipped by 8 bases and J by 5 bases; unmatched bases: 11. The CDR3 region is CSINFQGGETQYF. The DNA of the CDR3 is TGCAGCATAAACTTCCAGGGAGGGGAGACCCAGTACTTC.

The chain recombines TRBV6-5 with TRBJ2-3, with D hard to call. The V gene lost 7 bases and the J gene lost 0 bases, with 5 bases spanning the gap. The CDR3 totals 12 residues. The germline V gene encodes CDR1 MNHEY and CDR2 SVGAGI. Here the CDR3 reads CASKKSTDTQYF. Here the CDR3 DNA reads TGTGCCAGCAAGAAGAGCACAGATACGCAGTATTTT.

A note on this clone: One end of the junction varies from germline; a read error may be responsible. This chain connects TRBV29-1 to TRBJ1-4; D is unclear. The germline CDR1 and CDR2 sequences are SQVTM and ANQGSEA. The CDR3 has 8 residues. Here the CDR3 DNA reads TGCAGCGTTGAAGAGGGAAATTTT. Its translation is CSVEEGNF.

The rearrangement joins TRBV28 to TRBJ1-2; maybe TRBD1 (6 bases). Germline V gives CDR1 MDHEN, CDR2 SYDVKM. The CDR3 length is 15 residues. V lost 3 bases to trimming and J lost 4 bases, with 15 bases between them. CDR3 loop: CASSFPGGAAYGYTF. The CDR3 DNA follows: TGTGCCAGCAGTTTCCCCGGGGGGGCGGCCTATGGCTACACCTTC.

A note on this clone: Other DNA sequences in the sample encode the same CDR3. V usage is TRBV7-3 and J usage is TRBJ2-5; 12 nucleotides align to TRBD2. Trimming took 2 bases from V and 2 from J; bases not matched to a gene: 0. Germline lookup yields CDR1 SGHTA and CDR2 FQGTGA. The CDR3 is made up of 15 amino acids. CDR3 nucleotide sequence: TGTGCCAGCAGCTTAGGGACTAGCGGGCAAGAGACCCAGTACTTC. Residues: CASSLGTSGQETQYF.

J is TRBJ1-1 and V is TRBV9; unclear D gene. CDR3 length: 16 residues. CDR1 is SGDLS, CDR2 YYNGEE, per germline. Between the trimmed V and J ends, which lost 5 bases and 0 bases, there was a span of 17 bases. The CDR3 region has the DNA TGTGCCAGCAGTAACTCTCTGGCGGCAATGAACACTGAAGCTTTCTTT. It specifies CASSNSLAAMNTEAFF.

V gene TRBV7-9 combines with J gene TRBJ1-2, with D uncertain. V was trimmed by 3 bases and J by 4 bases, leaving 12 bases between them. Germline CDR1 and CDR2: SEHNR and FQNEAQ (reference sequence). This CDR3 contains 14 residues. CDR3 sequence: CASSFYPGLYGYTF. The CDR3 DNA follows: TGTGCCAGCAGCTTCTACCCCGGACTCTATGGCTACACCTTC.

The chain carries TRBV6-4 and TRBJ2-2, with a possible D match to TRBD2 (6 bases). Between the trimmed V and J ends, which lost 6 bases and 1 base, there was a span of 9 bases. This CDR3 spans 14 amino acids. The germline V gene encodes CDR1 MRHNA and CDR2 SNTAGT. This CDR3 is CASRVGGNTGELFF. The CDR3 DNA is TGTGCCAGCAGAGTCGGGGGGAACACCGGGGAGCTGTTTTTT.

The chain has TRBV5-1 and TRBJ1-4, with 7 positions matching TRBD1. Trimming removed 4 bases from V and 2 bases from J; junction bases left unmatched: 5. CDR3 length equals 15 residues. Germline CDR1 is SGHRS and CDR2 is YFSETQ. CDR3: CASSATTGTNEKLFF. In DNA, the CDR3 is TGCGCCAGCAGCGCAACGACAGGGACTAATGAAAAACTGTTTTTT.

This chain connects TRBV5-4 to TRBJ2-3; D uncertain. Trimming shortened V by 1 base and J by 4 bases, and 7 bases separated the two germline ends. CDR1 SGHNT and CDR2 YYREEE come from the germline V gene (reference sequence). The CDR3 runs to 13 residues. CDR3 in DNA: TGTGCCAGCAGCTTGAGTTCGGCAGATACGCAGTATTTT. The encoded protein is CASSLSSADTQYF.

This sequence joins TRBV25-1 and TRBJ2-1; 7 bases are a match to TRBD2. CDR1 MGHDK and CDR2 SYGVNS come from the germline V gene. The CDR3 spans 16 residues. V gave up 1 base and J gave up 4 bases; unmatched junction bases: 7. The CDR3 reads CASSEFASGSYNEQFF. Written as DNA, the CDR3 is TGTGCCAGCAGTGAATTCGCTAGCGGTAGTTACAATGAGCAGTTCTTC.

The chain employs TRBV30 and TRBJ2-7; 13 bases line up with TRBD2. Germline values: CDR1 GTSNPN, CDR2 SVGIG (reference sequence). V lost 3 bases and J lost 4; bases outside the gene matches: 6. This CDR3 spans 15 amino acids. The DNA of the CDR3 is TGTGCCTGGAGGCCCGGGACTAGCGGGATGTACGAGCAGTACTTC. Translating it yields CAWRPGTSGMYEQYF.

The gene calls are TRBV5-1 and TRBJ2-5; TRBD2 aligns across 12 bases. The V gene's germline CDR1 is SGHRS and CDR2 YFSETQ. Trimming took 4 bases from V and 1 from J; bases not matched to a gene: 5. This CDR3 spans 16 amino acids. CDR3 residues: CASSLWTSGTQETQYF. The CDR3 DNA reads TGCGCCAGCAGCCTCTGGACTAGCGGGACCCAAGAGACCCAGTACTTC.

The gene calls are TRBV27 and TRBJ1-5, with D unclear. V was shortened by 5 bases and J by 12 bases, with 17 bases between the two germline ends. The CDR3 loop spans 13 amino acids. CDR1 MNHEY and CDR2 SMNVEV come from the germline V gene (reference sequence). The DNA for the CDR3 is TGTGCCAGCAGTCCAGATAGGACCGTAGGCCAGCATTTT. It specifies CASSPDRTVGQHF.

This chain links TRBV4-2 with TRBJ2-7; D possibly corresponds to TRBD2 (6 bases). V shed 4 bases and J shed 0 bases, with 10 bases lying between them. The CDR3 sequence is 14 residues long. The germline CDR1 and CDR2 sequences are LGHNA and YNFKEQ. The CDR3 DNA reads TGTGCCAGCAGCCTCAGGCGGGGCTCCTACGAGCAGTACTTC. Amino acid sequence: CASSLRRGSYEQYF.

The CDR3, as DNA: TGTGCCTGGAGTGTACGAGCGGGAGGGCCCCAGACCCAGTACTTC. Its protein product is CAWSVRAGGPQTQYF. The chain combines TRBV30 with TRBJ2-5; TRBD2 aligns across 10 bases. The V segment lost 0 bases and the J segment 6 bases; nucleotides outside the gene matches: 7. Germline-derived CDR1 and CDR2 are GTSNPN and SVGIG (reference sequence). The CDR3 runs to 15 residues.

The chain joins TRBV2 to TRBJ1-6, with D unclear. This CDR3 region has 14 residues. CDR1 is SNHLY, CDR2 FYNNEI, per germline. Trimming took off 8 bases at V and 8 bases at J, with 16 bases between the two ends. The CDR3 spells CASQVGLEHSPLHF. CDR3 in DNA: TGTGCCAGCCAAGTGGGATTGGAGCATTCACCCCTCCACTTT.

V and J are TRBV5-1 and TRBJ2-2; 9 bases map to TRBD2. Unmatched junction bases numbered 4, after V lost 3 bases and J lost 1 base. The length of the CDR3 is 16 residues. Germline-derived CDR1 and CDR2 are SGHRS and YFSETQ. The CDR3 is CASSSSGAGNTGELFF. As DNA, the CDR3 is TGCGCCAGCAGCTCTAGCGGGGCTGGGAACACCGGGGAGCTGTTTTTT.

The V gene is TRBV11-1, the J gene TRBJ1-3; D remains unclear. V lost 10 bases to trimming and J lost 8 bases, with 9 bases between them. Germline CDR1 is SGHAT and CDR2 is FQDESV (reference sequence). This CDR3 contains 10 residues. For the CDR3, the DNA is TGTGCCAACCCTCGGGACACCATATATTTT. Amino acids: CANPRDTIYF.

The rearrangement links TRBV5-4 to TRBJ2-4, with TRBD2 matching over 8 bases. V was clipped by 3 bases and J by 8 bases; unmatched bases: 10. This CDR3 is built from 15 residues. Germline V gene sequence: CDR1 SGHNT, CDR2 YYREEE (reference sequence). This CDR3 reads CASSSFSGAADIQYF. For the CDR3, the DNA is TGTGCCAGCAGCTCGTTTAGCGGGGCCGCAGACATTCAGTACTTC.

This clone was counted once. The rearrangement links TRBV27 to TRBJ2-7; 7 positions match TRBD1. Germline CDR1 and CDR2: MNHEY and SMNVEV (reference sequence). Losses at the gene ends were 11 bases for V and 3 bases for J; bases not matched to a gene: 13. The CDR3 length is 14 residues. The CDR3 DNA is TGTGCCCGAAGACAGGGACCTGGGGGCTACGAGCAGTACTTC. Encoded protein: CARRQGPGGYEQYF.